The clone carrying this TCR beta chain came up a few times. Its antigen is still unknown. This CDR3 is built from 12 residues. Germline lookup yields CDR1 WNHNN and CDR2 SYGVQD (reference sequence). V was shortened by 5 bases and J by 5 bases, with 9 bases between the two germline ends. Profiled with immunoSEQ multiplex PCR; TCRdb holds only in-frame clones, not every one. The sample includes 75,000 to 80,000 clones, around four fifths seen only once; the top ten take around 0.8%. This sample is part of a study of OX40 agonist ivuxolimab in advanced cancers. General study findings and limits: Fewer expanded clones were found on average in CD4+ than in CD8+ T cells.

Exclusion of a patient followed from autoimmune disease history or systemic immunosuppression. The receptor was isolated from an adult with an advanced solid tumor such as melanoma, head and neck, liver or kidney cancer. This chain joins TRBV10-1 and TRBJ1-2; a weak D match, TRBD1 (6 bases). The specimen was CD4+ or CD8+ T cells sorted from blood, collected in a trial of the OX40 agonist ivuxolimab. CDR3 amino acids: CASSPDRYGYTF. CDR3 nucleotides: TGCGCCAGCAGTCCGGACAGATATGGCTACACCTTC.